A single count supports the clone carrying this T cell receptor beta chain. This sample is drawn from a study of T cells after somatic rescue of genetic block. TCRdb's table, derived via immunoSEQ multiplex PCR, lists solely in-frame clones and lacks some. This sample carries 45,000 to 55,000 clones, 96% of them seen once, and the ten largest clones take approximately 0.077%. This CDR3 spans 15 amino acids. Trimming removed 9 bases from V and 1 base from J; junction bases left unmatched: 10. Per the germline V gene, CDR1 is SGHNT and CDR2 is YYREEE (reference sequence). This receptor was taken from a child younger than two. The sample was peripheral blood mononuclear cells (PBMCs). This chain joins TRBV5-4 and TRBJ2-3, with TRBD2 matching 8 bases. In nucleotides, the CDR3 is TGTGCCACCAAGCGAGCGGGAGTAGGCACAGATACGCAGTATTTT. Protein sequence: CATKRAGVGTDTQYF.